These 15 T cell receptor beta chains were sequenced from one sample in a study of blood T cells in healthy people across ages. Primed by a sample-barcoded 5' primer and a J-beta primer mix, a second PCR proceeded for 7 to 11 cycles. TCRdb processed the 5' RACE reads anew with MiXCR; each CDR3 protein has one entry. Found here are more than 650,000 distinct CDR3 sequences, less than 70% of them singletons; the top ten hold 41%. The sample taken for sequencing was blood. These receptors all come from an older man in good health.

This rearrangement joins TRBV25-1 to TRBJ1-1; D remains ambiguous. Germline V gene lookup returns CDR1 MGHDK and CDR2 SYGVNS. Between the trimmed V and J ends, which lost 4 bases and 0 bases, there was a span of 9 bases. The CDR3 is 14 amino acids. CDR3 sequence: CASSGMTVNTEAFF. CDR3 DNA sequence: TGTGCCAGCAGTGGAATGACGGTGAACACTGAAGCTTTCTTT.

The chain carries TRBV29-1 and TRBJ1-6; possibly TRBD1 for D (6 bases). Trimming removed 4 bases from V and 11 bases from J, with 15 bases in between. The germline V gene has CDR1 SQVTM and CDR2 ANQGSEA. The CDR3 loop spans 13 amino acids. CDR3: CSVGGGSGAPLHF. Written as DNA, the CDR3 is TGCAGCGTTGGAGGGGGGTCCGGGGCACCCCTCCACTTT.

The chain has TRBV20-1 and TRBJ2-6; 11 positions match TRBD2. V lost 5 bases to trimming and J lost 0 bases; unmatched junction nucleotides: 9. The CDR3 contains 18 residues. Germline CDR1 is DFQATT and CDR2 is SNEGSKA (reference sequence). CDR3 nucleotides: TGCAGTGCTTGGCCAAGACTAGCGGGGAGCTCTGGGGCCAACGTCCTGACTTTC. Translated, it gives CSAWPRLAGSSGANVLTF.

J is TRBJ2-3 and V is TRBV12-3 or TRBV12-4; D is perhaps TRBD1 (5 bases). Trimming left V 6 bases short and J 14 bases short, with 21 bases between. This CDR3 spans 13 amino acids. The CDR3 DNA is TGTGCCAGCAGCCGAGGCGGAGACAGATACGCGTATTTT. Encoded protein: CASSRGGDRYAYF.

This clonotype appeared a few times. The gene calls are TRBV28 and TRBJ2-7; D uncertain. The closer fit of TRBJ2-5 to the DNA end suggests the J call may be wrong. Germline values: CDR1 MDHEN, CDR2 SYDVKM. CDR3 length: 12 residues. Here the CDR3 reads CASSLQKETQYF. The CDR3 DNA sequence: TGTGCCAGCAGTTTGCAGAAAGAGACCCAGTACTTC.

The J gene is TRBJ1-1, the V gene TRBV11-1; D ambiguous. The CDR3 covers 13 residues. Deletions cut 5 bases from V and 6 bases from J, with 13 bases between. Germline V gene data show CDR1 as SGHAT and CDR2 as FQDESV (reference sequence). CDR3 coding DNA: TGTGCCAGCAGCAAGACCGGAGGTGCTGAAGCTTTCTTT. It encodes CASSKTGGAEAFF.

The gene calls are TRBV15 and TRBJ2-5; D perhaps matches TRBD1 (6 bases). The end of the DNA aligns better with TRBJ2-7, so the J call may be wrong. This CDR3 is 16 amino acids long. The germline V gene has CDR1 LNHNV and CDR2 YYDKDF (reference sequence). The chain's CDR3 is CATSREPQQGGYEQYF. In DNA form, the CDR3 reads TGTGCCACCAGCAGAGAACCCCAACAGGGTGGGTACGAGCAGTACTTC.

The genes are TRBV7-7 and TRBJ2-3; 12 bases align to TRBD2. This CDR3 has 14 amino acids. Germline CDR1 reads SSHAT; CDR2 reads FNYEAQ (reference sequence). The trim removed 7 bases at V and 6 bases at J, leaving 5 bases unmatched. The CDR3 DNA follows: TGTGCCAGCAATCCCCTAGCGGGAGGGGATACGCAGTATTTT. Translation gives CASNPLAGGDTQYF.

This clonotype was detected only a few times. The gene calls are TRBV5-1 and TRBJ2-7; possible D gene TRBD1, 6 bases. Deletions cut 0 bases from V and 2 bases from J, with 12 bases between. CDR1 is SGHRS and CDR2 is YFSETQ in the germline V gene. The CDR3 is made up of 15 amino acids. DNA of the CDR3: TGCGCCAGCAGCTTGGCCGGGCAGGGGCCCTACGAGCAGTACTTC. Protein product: CASSLAGQGPYEQYF.

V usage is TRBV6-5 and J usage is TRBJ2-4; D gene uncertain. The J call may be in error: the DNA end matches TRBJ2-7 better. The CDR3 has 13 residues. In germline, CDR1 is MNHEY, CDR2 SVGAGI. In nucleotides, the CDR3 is TGTGCCAGCAGCTTTGTCCCTGGCTACGAGCAGTACTTC. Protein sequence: CASSFVPGYEQYF.

Here the CDR3 DNA reads TGTGCCACCAGCAGAGATCACAGGGATAATTCACCCCTCCACTTT. It translates to CATSRDHRDNSPLHF. The rearrangement uses TRBV15 and TRBJ1-6, with D perhaps matching TRBD1 (6 bases). The CDR3 sequence is 15 residues long. V lost 0 bases to trimming and J lost 5 bases, with 8 bases between them. CDR1 LNHNV and CDR2 YYDKDF come from the germline V gene (reference sequence).

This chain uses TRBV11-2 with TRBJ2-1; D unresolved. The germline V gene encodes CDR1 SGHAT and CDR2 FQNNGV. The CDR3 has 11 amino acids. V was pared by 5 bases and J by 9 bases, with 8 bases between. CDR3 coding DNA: TGTGCCAGCAGCCCCAGGAGTGAGCAGTTCTTC. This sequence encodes CASSPRSEQFF. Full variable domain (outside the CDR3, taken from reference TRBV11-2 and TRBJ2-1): EAGVAQSPRYKIIEKRQSVAFWCNPISGHATLYWYQQILGQGPKLLIQFQNNGVVDDSQLPKDRFSAERLKGVDSTLKIQPAKLEDSAVYLCASSPRSEQFFGPGTRLTVL.

CDR3 coding DNA: TGCGCCAGCAGCTTGGTGGGCAGGGCGTATGAGCAGTACTTC. Translated, it gives CASSLVGRAYEQYF. This rearrangement joins TRBV5-1 to TRBJ2-5, with a tentative D call TRBD1 (5 bases). Per the germline V gene, CDR1 is SGHRS and CDR2 is YFSETQ. V was trimmed by 0 bases and J by 11 bases, leaving 17 bases between them. CDR3 size: 14 residues.

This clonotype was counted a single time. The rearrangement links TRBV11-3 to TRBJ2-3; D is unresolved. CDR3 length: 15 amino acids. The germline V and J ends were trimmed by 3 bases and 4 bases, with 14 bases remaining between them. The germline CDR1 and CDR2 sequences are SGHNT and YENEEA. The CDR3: CASSLGSSEADTQYF. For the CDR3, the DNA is TGTGCCAGCAGCTTGGGCAGCTCAGAAGCAGATACGCAGTATTTT.

CDR3 coding DNA: TGTGCCAGCAGCGCTCTAGGGACAGGGTGCTACGAGCAGTACTTC. It codes for CASSALGTGCYEQYF. The V gene is TRBV7-9, the J gene TRBJ2-7; 9 positions match TRBD1. Trimming at V came to 5 bases and at J to 3 bases, leaving 8 bases not matched to a gene. CDR3 size: 15 residues. CDR1 SEHNR and CDR2 FQNEAQ come from the germline V gene (reference sequence).